The 13 T cell receptor beta chains in this list originate from one sample, sequenced in a study of T cell repertoires in cytomegalovirus infection. These receptors have no known antigen. TCRdb analysed the reads with MiXCR anew, one entry per CDR3 protein. There are some 940,000 distinct CDR3 sequences in the sample; approximately 30% occur only once, and roughly 13% lies in the top ten. The sample here was cultured CD8+ T cells from PBMCs, taken from culture after CMV antigen stimulation. The receptors originated from a human donor in good health (CMV status not recorded). Some clones in this sample may be carry-over from other donors' samples.

The chain carries TRBV7-9 and TRBJ1-2; perhaps TRBD1 as D (5 bases). The ends were cut back, 5 bases at V and 6 bases at J, with 13 bases in the middle. Germline-derived CDR1 and CDR2 are SEHNR and FQNEAQ (reference sequence). This CDR3 is 13 amino acids long. The CDR3 spells CASSIPGPDGYTF. CDR3 DNA sequence: TGTGCCAGCAGCATACCGGGGCCCGATGGCTACACCTTC. Supplemented by reference TRBV7-9 and TRBJ1-2, the full variable domain reads DTGVSQNPRHKITKRGQNVTFRCDPISEHNRLYWYRQTLGQGPEFLTYFQNEAQLEKSRLLSDRFSAERPKGSFSTLEIQRTEQGDSAMYLCASSIPGPDGYTFGSGTRLTVV.

In this sample, this clonotype turned up many times. The rearrangement joins TRBV7-6 to TRBJ1-1; D unclear. This CDR3 spans 16 amino acids. V was clipped by 5 bases and J by 0 bases, with 16 bases between them. CDR1 and CDR2 (germline): SGHVS, FNYEAQ. The CDR3 nucleotides are TGTGCCAGCAGCAAAGGACCTTGGGAGGTGAACACTGAAGCTTTCTTT. This codes for CASSKGPWEVNTEAFF.

The V gene is TRBV20-1, the J gene TRBJ1-2, with a tentative D call TRBD1 (6 bases). CDR1 is DFQATT and CDR2 is SNEGSKA in the germline V gene (reference sequence). The CDR3 extends over 13 amino acids. V was clipped by 2 bases and J by 3 bases, with 10 bases between them. The CDR3 loop reads CSARYREDYGYTF. The DNA for the CDR3 is TGCAGTGCTAGATACAGGGAGGACTATGGCTACACCTTC.

In regard to this clonotype: Sequence at one end of the junction differs from germline and may be a read error. This sequence joins TRBV4-3 and TRBJ2-2; 8 nucleotides agree with TRBD2. CDR3 size: 16 residues. In germline, CDR1 is LGHNA, CDR2 YSLEER. CDR3 bases: TGCGCCAGCAGCCAAGGGCCGGGGGGGAACATCGGGGAGCTGTTTTTT. Encoded protein: CASSQGPGGNIGELFF.

This clonotype has just a few counts. The CDR3 DNA reads as TGTGCCAGCAGTGAAGCCCGCCAGGGGGAAAGGTACGAGCAGTACGTC. It encodes CASSEARQGERYEQYV. The chain carries TRBV6-1 and TRBJ2-7, with 7 positions matching TRBD1. Germline V CDR1 and CDR2: MNHNS, SASEGT. Trimming cost V 0 bases and J 4 bases; bases outside gene matches: 9. The CDR3 is 16 amino acids.

J is TRBJ1-1 and V is TRBV7-9; 10 nucleotides line up with TRBD1. This CDR3 is 15 amino acids long. Germline assignment: CDR1 SEHNR and CDR2 FQNEAQ (reference sequence). V lost 5 bases and J lost 0; bases outside the gene matches: 3. The CDR3 DNA reads as TGTGCCAGCAGCGGACAGGGGGAGGTGAACACTGAAGCTTTCTTT. Amino acid sequence: CASSGQGEVNTEAFF.

This rearrangement joins TRBV19 to TRBJ2-2; D is ambiguous. Deletions cut 1 base from V and 5 bases from J, with 5 bases between. This CDR3 has 13 amino acids. Germline lookup yields CDR1 LNHDA and CDR2 SQIVND (reference sequence). The CDR3 DNA is TGTGCCAGTAGTATAGGCAGGACCGGGGAGCTGTTTTTT. Its protein is CASSIGRTGELFF.

This clonotype was seen only a few times. The genes are TRBV27 and TRBJ2-1, with D perhaps TRBD1 or TRBD2 (5 bases each). Trimming took 4 bases from V and 5 from J, leaving 15 bases between them. CDR1 is MNHEY and CDR2 is SMNVEV in the germline V gene (reference sequence). CDR3 length equals 15 residues. This CDR3 is CASSWGRPWDNEQFF. The CDR3 bases are TGTGCCAGCAGTTGGGGACGGCCTTGGGACAATGAGCAGTTCTTC.

The V gene is TRBV4-2, the J gene TRBJ2-1; 9 nucleotides match TRBD2. The CDR3 has 18 amino acids. The germline gives CDR1 LGHNA, CDR2 YNFKEQ. Unmatched junction bases numbered 8, after V lost 0 bases and J lost 2 bases. CDR3 nucleotides: TGTGCCAGCAGCCAAGAGGGCCAAGAGCGGGGGGCCTACAATGAGCAGTTCTTC. Protein product: CASSQEGQERGAYNEQFF.

The chain carries TRBV7-9 and TRBJ1-2; no definite D call. V lost 1 base, J lost 4 bases, and 4 bases lay in between. The CDR3 is made up of 12 amino acids. Germline V lookup: CDR1 SEHNR, CDR2 FQNEAQ (reference sequence). The CDR3 region is CASSLGPYGYTF. The CDR3 nucleotides read TGTGCCAGCAGCTTAGGCCCCTATGGCTACACCTTC. The full variable domain, rest sourced from reference TRBV7-9 and TRBJ1-2, is DTGVSQNPRHKITKRGQNVTFRCDPISEHNRLYWYRQTLGQGPEFLTYFQNEAQLEKSRLLSDRFSAERPKGSFSTLEIQRTEQGDSAMYLCASSLGPYGYTFGSGTRLTVV.

This clonotype has a count of ten or more. The chain couples TRBV7-9 to TRBJ2-7; a possible D gene is TRBD1 (6 bases). The CDR3 extends over 14 amino acids. The germline V gene has CDR1 SEHNR and CDR2 FQNEAQ (reference sequence). Trimming removed 2 bases at V and 4 bases at J, with 12 bases between. In nucleotides, the CDR3 is TGTGCCAGCAGCTTAACAGGGCCTCGTTACGAGCAGTACGTC. Translated, it gives CASSLTGPRYEQYV.

This clonotype has only a few counts. The chain is built from TRBV27 and TRBJ1-5, with 8 bases identical to TRBD1. There are 14 residues in the CDR3. The trim removed 6 bases at V and 7 bases at J, leaving 8 bases unmatched. Germline CDR1 MNHEY, CDR2 SMNVEV (reference sequence). The CDR3 DNA sequence: TGTGCCAGCAGCCGGACAGGGATAGGACAGCCCCAGCATTTT. This translates into CASSRTGIGQPQHF.

The chain combines TRBV6-2 or TRBV6-3 with TRBJ2-5; 11 bases align to TRBD1. V lost 5 bases to trimming and J lost 5 bases; unmatched junction nucleotides: 7. Germline CDR1 is MNHEY and CDR2 is SVGEGT. The CDR3 length is 15 residues. In DNA form, the CDR3 reads TGTGCCAGCAGTCGGACAGGGGGCTTGAAGGAGACCCAGTACTTC. Amino acids: CASSRTGGLKETQYF.